What follows describes a single T cell receptor (beta chain). Its antigen is currently unknown. The CDR3 is 11 amino acids. Germline assignment: CDR1 DFQATT and CDR2 SNEGSKA (reference sequence). V was pared by 1 base and J by 6 bases, with 6 bases between. This sample was taken from a study of CD8 T cells in ankylosing spondylitis. Study-wide findings and caveats: Both synovial fluid and blood in reactive arthritis had previously been reported to carry some motif variants. The authors reported significant enrichment of disease-linked clones in matched ankylosing spondylitis synovial fluid.

TCRdb itself ran the 5' RACE reads through MiXCR, one entry per CDR3 protein. This table has 350,000 or so distinct CDR3 sequences, roughly 15% appearing once. The receptor was derived from a male donor with ankylosing spondylitis or in good health (not recorded which). This chain joins TRBV20-1 and TRBJ1-1; D gene ambiguous. Source material: blood, either unsorted or a sorted T cell fraction (not recorded which). As DNA, the CDR3 is TGCAGTGCTAGAGTGCGGGCTGAAGCTTTCTTT. Its translation: CSARVRAEAFF.